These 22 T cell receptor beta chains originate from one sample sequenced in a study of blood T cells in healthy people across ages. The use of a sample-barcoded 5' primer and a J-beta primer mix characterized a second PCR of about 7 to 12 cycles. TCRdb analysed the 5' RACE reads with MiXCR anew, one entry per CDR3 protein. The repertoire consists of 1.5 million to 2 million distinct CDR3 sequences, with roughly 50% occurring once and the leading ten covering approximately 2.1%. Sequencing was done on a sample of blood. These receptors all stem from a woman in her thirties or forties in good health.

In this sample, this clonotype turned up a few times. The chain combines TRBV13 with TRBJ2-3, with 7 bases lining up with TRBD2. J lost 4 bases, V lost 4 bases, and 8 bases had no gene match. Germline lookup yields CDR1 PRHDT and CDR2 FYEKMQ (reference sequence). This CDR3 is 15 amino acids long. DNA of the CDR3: TGTGCCAGCAGCTCTACTAGCGAAGGGGCAGATACGCAGTATTTT. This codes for CASSSTSEGADTQYF.

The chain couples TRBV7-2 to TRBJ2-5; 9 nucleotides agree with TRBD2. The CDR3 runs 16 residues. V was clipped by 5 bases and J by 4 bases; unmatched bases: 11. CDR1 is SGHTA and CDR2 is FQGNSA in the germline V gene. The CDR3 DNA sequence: TGTGCCAGCAGCGCCCAAAGACGAGCGGGGGGAGAGACCCAGTACTTC. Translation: CASSAQRRAGGETQYF.

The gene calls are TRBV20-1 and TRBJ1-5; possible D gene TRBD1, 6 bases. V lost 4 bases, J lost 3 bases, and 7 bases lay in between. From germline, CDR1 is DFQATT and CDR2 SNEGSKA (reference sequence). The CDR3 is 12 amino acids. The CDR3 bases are TGCAGTGCTAACAGGGACAATCAGCCCCAGCATTTT. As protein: CSANRDNQPQHF.

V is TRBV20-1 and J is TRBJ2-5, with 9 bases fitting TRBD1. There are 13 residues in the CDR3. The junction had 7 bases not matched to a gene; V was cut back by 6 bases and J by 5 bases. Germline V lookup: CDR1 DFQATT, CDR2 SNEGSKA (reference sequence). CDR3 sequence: CSANTGGGETQYF. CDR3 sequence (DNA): TGCAGTGCCAATACAGGGGGCGGGGAGACCCAGTACTTC.

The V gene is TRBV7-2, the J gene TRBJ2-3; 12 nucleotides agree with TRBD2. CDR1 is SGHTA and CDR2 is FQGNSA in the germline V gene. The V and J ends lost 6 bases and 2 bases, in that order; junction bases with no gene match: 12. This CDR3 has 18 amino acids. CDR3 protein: CASSPRVRTSGITDTQYF. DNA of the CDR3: TGTGCCAGCAGTCCAAGGGTCCGGACTAGCGGGATCACAGATACGCAGTATTTT.

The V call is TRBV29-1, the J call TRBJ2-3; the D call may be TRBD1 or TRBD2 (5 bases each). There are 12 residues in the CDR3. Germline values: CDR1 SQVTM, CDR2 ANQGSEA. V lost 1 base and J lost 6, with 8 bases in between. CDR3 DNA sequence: TGCAGCGTTGAAGGGGGGATTGATACGCAGTATTTT. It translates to CSVEGGIDTQYF.

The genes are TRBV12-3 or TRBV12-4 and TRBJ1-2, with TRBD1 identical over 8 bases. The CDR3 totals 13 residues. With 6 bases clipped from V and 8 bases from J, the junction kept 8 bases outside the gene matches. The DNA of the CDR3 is TGTGCCAGCAGCTGGGACAGGACCTCAGGCTACACCTTC. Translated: CASSWDRTSGYTF.

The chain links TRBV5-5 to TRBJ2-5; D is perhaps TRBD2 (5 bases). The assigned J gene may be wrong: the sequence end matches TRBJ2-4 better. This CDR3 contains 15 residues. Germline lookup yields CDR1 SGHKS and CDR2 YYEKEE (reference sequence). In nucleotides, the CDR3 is TGTGCCAGCAGCTTGGACGGGATGGTCAGAAACATTCAGTACTTC. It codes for CASSLDGMVRNIQYF.

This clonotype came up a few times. The CDR3 sequence: CASSFYRGQPQPNYGYTF. CDR3 in DNA: TGTGCCAGCAGTTTTTACCGGGGGCAGCCGCAACCTAACTATGGCTACACCTTC. The V call is TRBV12-3 or TRBV12-4, the J call TRBJ1-2, with D perhaps TRBD1 (6 bases). The CDR3 is made up of 18 amino acids. V was trimmed by 3 bases and J by 0 bases, leaving 20 bases between them.

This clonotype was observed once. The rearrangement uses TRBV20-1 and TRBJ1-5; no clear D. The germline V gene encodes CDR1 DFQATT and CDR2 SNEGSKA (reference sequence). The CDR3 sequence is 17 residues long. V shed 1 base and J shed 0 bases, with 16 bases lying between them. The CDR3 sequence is CSARVEGGGYSNQPQHF. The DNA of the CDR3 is TGCAGTGCTAGAGTTGAGGGTGGCGGTTATAGCAATCAGCCCCAGCATTTT.

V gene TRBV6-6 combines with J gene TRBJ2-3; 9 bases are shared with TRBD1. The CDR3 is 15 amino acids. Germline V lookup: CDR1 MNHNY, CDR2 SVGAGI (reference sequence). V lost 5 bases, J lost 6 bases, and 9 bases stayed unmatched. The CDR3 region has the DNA TGTGCCAGCAGTCGCACCGGGACAGGGAGCGATACGCAGTATTTT. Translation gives CASSRTGTGSDTQYF.

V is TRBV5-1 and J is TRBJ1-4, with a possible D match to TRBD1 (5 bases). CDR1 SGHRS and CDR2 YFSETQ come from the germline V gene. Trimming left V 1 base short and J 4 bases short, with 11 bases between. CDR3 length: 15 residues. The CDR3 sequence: CASSLTGADNEKLFF. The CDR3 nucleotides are TGCGCCAGCAGCTTGACAGGCGCCGATAATGAAAAACTGTTTTTT.

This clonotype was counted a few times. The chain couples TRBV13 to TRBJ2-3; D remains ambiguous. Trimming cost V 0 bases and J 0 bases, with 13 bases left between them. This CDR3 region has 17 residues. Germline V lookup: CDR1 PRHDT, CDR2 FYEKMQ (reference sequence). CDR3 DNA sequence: TGTGCCAGCAGCTTAGGCTGGTTGACCGAGAGCACAGATACGCAGTATTTT. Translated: CASSLGWLTESTDTQYF.

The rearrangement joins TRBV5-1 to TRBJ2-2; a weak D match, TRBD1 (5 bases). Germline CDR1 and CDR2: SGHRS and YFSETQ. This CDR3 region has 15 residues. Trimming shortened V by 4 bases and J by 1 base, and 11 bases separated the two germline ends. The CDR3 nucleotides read TGCGCCAGCAGCACCCTAACAGGGAACACCGGGGAGCTGTTTTTT. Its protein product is CASSTLTGNTGELFF.

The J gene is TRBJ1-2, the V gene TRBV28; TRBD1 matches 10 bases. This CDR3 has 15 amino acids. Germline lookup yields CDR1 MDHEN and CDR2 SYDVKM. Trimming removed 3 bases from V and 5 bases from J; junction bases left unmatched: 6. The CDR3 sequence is CASSLGQGNWYGYTF. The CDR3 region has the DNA TGTGCCAGCAGTTTGGGACAGGGGAATTGGTATGGCTACACCTTC.

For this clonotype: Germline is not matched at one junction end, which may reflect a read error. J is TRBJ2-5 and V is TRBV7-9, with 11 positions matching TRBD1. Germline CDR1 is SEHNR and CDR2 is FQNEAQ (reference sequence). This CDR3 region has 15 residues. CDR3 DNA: TGTGCCAGCAGCCCGGGACAGGGGGGTCGGGAGACCCGGTACTTC. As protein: CASSPGQGGRETRYF. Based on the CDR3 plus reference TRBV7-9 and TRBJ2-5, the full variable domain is DTGVSQNPRHKITKRGQNVTFRCDPISEHNRLYWYRQTLGQGPEFLTYFQNEAQLEKSRLLSDRFSAERPKGSFSTLEIQRTEQGDSAMYLCASSPGQGGRETRYFGPGTRLLVL.

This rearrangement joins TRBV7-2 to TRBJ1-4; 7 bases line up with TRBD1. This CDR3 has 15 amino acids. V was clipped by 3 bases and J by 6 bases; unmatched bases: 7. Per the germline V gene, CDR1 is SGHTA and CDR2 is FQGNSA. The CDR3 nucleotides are TGTGCCAGCAGCTTTCAACAGGGGTCGCATGAAAAACTGTTTTTT. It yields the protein CASSFQQGSHEKLFF.

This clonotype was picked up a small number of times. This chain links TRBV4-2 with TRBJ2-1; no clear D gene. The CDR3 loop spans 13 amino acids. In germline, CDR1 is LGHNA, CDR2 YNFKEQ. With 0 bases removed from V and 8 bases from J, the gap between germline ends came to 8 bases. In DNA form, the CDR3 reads TGTGCCAGCAGCCAAGAATCGGGCGATGAGCAGTTCTTC. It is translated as CASSQESGDEQFF.

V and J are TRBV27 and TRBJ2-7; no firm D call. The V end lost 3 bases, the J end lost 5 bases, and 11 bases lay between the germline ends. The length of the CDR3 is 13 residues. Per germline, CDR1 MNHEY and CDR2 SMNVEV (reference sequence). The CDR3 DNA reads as TGTGCCAGCAGTTTTGCTGCAAACAACGAGCAGTACTTC. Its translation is CASSFAANNEQYF.

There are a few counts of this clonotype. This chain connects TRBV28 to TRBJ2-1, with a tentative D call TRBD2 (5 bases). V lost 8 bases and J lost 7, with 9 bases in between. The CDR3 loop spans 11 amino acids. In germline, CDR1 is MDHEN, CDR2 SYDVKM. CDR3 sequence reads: CASQTGNEQFF. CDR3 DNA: TGTGCCAGCCAGACGGGAAATGAGCAGTTCTTC.

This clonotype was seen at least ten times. The DNA for the CDR3 is TGCGCCAGCAGCCCCCGCGCGATCCCATCTATGGCCCGGGGGACTGAAGCTTTCTTT. Its protein product is CASSPRAIPSMARGTEAFF. The chain links TRBV4-3 to TRBJ1-1, with D perhaps TRBD1 (5 bases). There are 19 residues in the CDR3. Germline-derived CDR1 and CDR2 are LGHNA and YSLEER. V lost 4 bases to trimming and J lost 5 bases, with 29 bases between them.

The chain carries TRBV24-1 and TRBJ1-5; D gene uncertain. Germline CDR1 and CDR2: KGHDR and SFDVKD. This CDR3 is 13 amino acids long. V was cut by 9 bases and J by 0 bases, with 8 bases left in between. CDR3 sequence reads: CATAADSNQPQHF. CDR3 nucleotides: TGTGCCACCGCGGCGGATAGCAATCAGCCCCAGCATTTT.